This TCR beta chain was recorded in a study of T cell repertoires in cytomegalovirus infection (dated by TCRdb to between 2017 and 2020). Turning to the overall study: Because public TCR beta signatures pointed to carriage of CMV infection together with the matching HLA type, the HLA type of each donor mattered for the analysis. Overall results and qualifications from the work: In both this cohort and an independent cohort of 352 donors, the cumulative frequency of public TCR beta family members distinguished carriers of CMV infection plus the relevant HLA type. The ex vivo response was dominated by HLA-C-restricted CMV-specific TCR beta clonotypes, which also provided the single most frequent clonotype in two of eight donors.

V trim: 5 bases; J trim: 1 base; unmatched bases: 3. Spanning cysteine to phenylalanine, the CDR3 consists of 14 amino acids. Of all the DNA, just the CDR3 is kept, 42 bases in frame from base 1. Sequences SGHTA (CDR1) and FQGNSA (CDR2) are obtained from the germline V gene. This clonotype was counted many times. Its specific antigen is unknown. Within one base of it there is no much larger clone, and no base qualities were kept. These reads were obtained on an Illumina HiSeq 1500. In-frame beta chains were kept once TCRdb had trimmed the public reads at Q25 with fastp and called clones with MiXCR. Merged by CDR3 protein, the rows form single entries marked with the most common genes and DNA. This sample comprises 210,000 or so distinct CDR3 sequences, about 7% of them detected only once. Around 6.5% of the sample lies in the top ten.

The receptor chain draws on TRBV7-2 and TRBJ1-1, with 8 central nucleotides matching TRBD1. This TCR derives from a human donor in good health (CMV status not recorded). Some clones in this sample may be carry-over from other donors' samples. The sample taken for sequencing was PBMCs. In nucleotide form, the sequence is TGTGCCAGCAGCGCAGACAGGGGGAACACTGAAGCTTTCTTT. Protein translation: CASSADRGNTEAFF.